This TCR beta chain originates from a study of cytomegalovirus exposure and HLA in healthy donors. The PCR contained 60 Vbeta and 13 Jbeta primers. Clones were sequenced by immunoSEQ multiplex PCR, and TCRdb holds only the in-frame ones, with some missing. The data contain about 220,000 clones, over 65% of them singletons. Broader study findings: A later analysis, which compared TCR beta chains of equal frequency, found the HLA-associated ones more clonally expanded. Being productive about 87% or about 30% of the time was typical of most TCR beta V segments in an earlier analysis. Most likely, a cluster of highly shared sequence variants arose as a sequencing artifact. Some TCR beta chains (164 of them) were listed as cytomegalovirus-associated.

Trimming took 1 base from V and 3 from J, leaving 12 bases between them. Germline lookup yields CDR1 SEHNR and CDR2 FQNEAQ (reference sequence). The CDR3 sequence is 15 residues long. On this clone: Its antigen is not known.

This clonotype originated in a man aged 18-30 years in good health and CMV-seronegative. This chain connects TRBV7-9 to TRBJ2-5, with D hard to call. Sequenced: PBMCs. CDR3: CASSLGRSWEETQYF. Here the CDR3 DNA reads TGTGCCAGCAGCTTAGGTCGGAGTTGGGAAGAGACCCAGTACTTC.